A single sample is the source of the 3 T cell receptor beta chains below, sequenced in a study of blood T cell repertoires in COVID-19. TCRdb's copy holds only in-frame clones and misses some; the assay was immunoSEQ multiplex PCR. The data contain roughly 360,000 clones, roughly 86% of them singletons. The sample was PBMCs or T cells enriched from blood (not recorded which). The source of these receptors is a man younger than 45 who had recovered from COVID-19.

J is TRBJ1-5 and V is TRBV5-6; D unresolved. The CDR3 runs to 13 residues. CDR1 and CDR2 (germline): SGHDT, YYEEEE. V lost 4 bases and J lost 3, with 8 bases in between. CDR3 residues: CASSLRNNQPQHF. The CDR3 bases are TGTGCCAGCAGCCTGAGGAACAATCAGCCCCAGCATTTT.

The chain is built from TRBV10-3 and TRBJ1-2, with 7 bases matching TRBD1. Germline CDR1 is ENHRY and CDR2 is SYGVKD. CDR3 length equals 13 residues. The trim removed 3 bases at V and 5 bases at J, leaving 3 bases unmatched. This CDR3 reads CAISDATGYGYTF. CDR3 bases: TGTGCCATCAGTGATGCGACAGGGTATGGCTACACCTTC.

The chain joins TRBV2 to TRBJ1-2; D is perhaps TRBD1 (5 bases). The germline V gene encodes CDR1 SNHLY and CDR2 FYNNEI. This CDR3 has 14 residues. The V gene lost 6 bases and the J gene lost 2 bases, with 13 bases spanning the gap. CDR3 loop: CASRISSGNYGYTF. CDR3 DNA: TGTGCCAGCAGGATTTCTTCAGGGAACTATGGCTACACCTTC.